This is a list of T cell receptor beta chains from one sample in a study of T cell responses to AZD1222 COVID-19 vaccine. The protocol was immunoSEQ multiplex PCR, while the TCRdb copy is restricted to in-frame clones and leaves out a portion. The sample has some 99,000 clones, approximately 86% seen once. The specimen comprised peripheral blood, sampled on day 0 of AZD1222 vaccination. Source of these receptors: an adult in good health. Each CDR3 is given with its conserved first and last residue.

j_call	v_call	cdr3_aa
TRBJ1-6	TRBV7-8	CASSLRDSPYNSPLHF
TRBJ1-5	TRBV18	CASSKLGSNQPQHF
TRBJ1-1	TRBV15	CATTRTGLNTEAFF
TRBJ1-2	TRBV9	CASSVGGGAGGYTF
TRBJ2-1	TRBV10-3	CAISAESTGGENEQFF
TRBJ2-2	TRBV5-6	CASSLGFGELFF
TRBJ1-2	TRBV11-2	CASSLPKDRGLYGYTF
TRBJ1-1	TRBV13	CASSLGHENTEAFF
TRBJ1-2	TRBV5-6	CASSSPAGQGYGYTF
TRBJ1-1	TRBV30	CAWRLRGSEAFF
TRBJ2-7	TRBV6-5	CASSVSGQGLSKQYF
TRBJ2-1	TRBV11-2	CASSSVAGPSYNEQFF
TRBJ2-7	TRBV5-4	CASSSGRDKYYEQYF
TRBJ1-1	TRBV5-4	CATSTLRDTEAFF
TRBJ1-3	TRBV28	CASRVQGVQNTIYF
TRBJ2-7	TRBV12-3/TRBV12-4	CASSYTGNYEQYF
TRBJ1-4	TRBV4-3	CASSQVRGNEKLFF
TRBJ1-1	TRBV6-2/TRBV6-3	CASSAQGNVKMNTEAFF